This T cell receptor (beta chain) is from a study of T cell repertoires in cytomegalovirus infection. TCRdb redid the calling of the reads with MiXCR, one entry per CDR3 protein. The repertoire holds about 890,000 distinct CDR3 sequences, with about a third as singletons. Regarding this clonotype: The antigen is undetermined.

The V gene end was trimmed by 0 bases and the J gene end by 6 bases; junction bases not matched to a gene: 9. The germline V gene encodes CDR1 SGDLS and CDR2 YYNGEE. The CDR3 is 16 residues long. This TCR was sampled from a human donor in good health (CMV status not recorded). Some clones in this sample may be carry-over from other donors' samples. Sequenced here: cultured CD8+ T cells from PBMCs, sampled from culture after CMV antigen stimulation. The chain combines TRBV9 with TRBJ2-3, with 8 bases identical to TRBD2. The CDR3 loop reads CASSVGSSGRADTQYF. The CDR3, as DNA: TGTGCCAGCAGCGTAGGGTCTAGCGGGCGGGCGGATACGCAGTATTTT. Supplemented by reference TRBV9 and TRBJ2-3, the full variable domain reads DSGVTQTPKHLITATGQRVTLRCSPRSGDLSVYWYQQSLDQGLQFLIQYYNGEERAKGNILERFSAQQFPDLHSELNLSSLELGDSALYFCASSVGSSGRADTQYFGPGTRLTVL.